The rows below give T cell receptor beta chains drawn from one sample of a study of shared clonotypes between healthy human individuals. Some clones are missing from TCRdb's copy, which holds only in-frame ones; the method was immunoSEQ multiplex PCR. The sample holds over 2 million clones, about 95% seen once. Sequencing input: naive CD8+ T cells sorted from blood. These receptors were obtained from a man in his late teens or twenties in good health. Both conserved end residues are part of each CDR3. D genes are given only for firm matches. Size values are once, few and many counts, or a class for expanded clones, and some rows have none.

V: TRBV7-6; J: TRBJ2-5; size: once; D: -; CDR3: CASSLVSEETQYF; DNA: TGTGCCAGCAGCTTAGTTTCAGAAGAGACCCAGTACTTC
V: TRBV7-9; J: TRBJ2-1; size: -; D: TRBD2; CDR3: CASRAASGPTYNEQFF; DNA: TGTGCCAGCAGAGCCGCTAGCGGACCTACCTACAATGAGCAGTTCTTC
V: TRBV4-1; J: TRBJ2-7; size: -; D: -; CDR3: CASSHVGRTTIYEQYF; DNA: TGCGCCAGCAGCCATGTCGGGAGAACCACTATCTACGAGCAGTACTTC
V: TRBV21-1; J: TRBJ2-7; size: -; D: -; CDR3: CASSIPGQGRDEQYF; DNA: TGTGCCAGCAGCATTCCGGGACAGGGCCGCGACGAGCAGTACTTC
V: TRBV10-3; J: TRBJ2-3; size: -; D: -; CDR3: CAISDLLEGGDTQYF; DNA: TGTGCCATCAGTGATCTACTAGAGGGGGGGGATACGCAGTATTTT
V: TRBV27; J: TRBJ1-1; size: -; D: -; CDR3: CASSLGGSTEAFF; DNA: TGTGCCAGCAGTTTGGGGGGTAGCACTGAAGCTTTCTTT
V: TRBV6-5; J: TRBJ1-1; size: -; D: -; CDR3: CASSYYEGARTEAFF; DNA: TGTGCCAGCAGTTACTACGAAGGGGCAAGGACTGAAGCTTTCTTT
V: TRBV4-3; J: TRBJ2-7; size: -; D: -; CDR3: CASSQEGGADEQYF; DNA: TGCGCCAGCAGCCAAGAAGGAGGGGCGGACGAGCAGTACTTC
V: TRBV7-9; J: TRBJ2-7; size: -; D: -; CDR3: CASSLGGRAYEQYF; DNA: TGTGCCAGCAGCTTAGGGGGACGGGCCTACGAGCAGTACTTC
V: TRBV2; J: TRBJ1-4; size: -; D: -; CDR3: CASSDWSEKLFF; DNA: TGTGCCAGCAGTGATTGGAGTGAAAAACTGTTTTTT
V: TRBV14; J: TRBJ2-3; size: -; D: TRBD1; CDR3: CASSATGLRADTQYF; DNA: TGTGCCAGCAGCGCGACAGGGTTGAGGGCAGATACGCAGTATTTT
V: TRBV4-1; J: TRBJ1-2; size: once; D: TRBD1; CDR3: CASSPNRGLYGYTF; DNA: TGCGCCAGCAGCCCAAACAGGGGGCTCTACGGCTACACCTTC
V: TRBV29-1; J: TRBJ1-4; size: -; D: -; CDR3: CSARGGVDEKLFF; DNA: TGCAGCGCCCGAGGGGGGGTCGATGAAAAACTGTTTTTT
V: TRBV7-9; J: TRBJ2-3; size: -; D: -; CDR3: CASSLPSRGVSTDTQYF; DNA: TGTGCCAGCAGCTTACCGTCCCGCGGAGTTAGCACAGATACGCAGTATTTT
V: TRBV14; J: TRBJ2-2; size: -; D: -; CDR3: CASSHGGLYGGELFF; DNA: TGTGCCAGCAGCCACGGAGGACTTTATGGCGGGGAGCTGTTTTTT
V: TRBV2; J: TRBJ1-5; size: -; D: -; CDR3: CASSDTRRGINQPQHF; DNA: TGTGCCAGCAGTGATACGAGGAGGGGTATCAATCAGCCCCAGCATTTT
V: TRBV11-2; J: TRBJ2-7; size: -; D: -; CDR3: CASSLRDIYEQYF; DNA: TGTGCCAGCAGCTTAAGGGACATCTACGAGCAGTACTTC
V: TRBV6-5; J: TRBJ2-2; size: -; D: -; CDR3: CASSYGKNTGELFF; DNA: TGTGCCAGCAGTTACGGAAAAAACACCGGGGAGCTGTTTTTT
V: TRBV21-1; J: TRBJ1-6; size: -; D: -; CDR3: CASSKARPPYSPLHF; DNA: TGTGCCAGCAGCAAAGCGCGTCCGCCGTATTCACCCCTCCACTTT
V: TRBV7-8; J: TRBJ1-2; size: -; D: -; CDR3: CASSEVFQGSLSGYTF; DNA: TGTGCCAGCAGTGAGGTGTTTCAGGGCTCCCTCAGCGGCTACACCTTC
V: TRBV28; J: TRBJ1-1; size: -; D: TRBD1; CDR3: CASSLTGGVPEAFF; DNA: TGTGCCAGCAGTTTAACAGGGGGCGTCCCTGAAGCTTTCTTT
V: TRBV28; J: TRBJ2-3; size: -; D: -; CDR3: CASNNFGGSSTQYF; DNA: TGTGCCAGTAATAACTTTGGCGGTTCGAGTACGCAGTATTTT
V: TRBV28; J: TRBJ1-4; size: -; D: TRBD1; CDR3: CASSWTGQTNEKLFF; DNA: TGTGCCAGCAGTTGGACAGGCCAAACTAATGAAAAACTGTTTTTT
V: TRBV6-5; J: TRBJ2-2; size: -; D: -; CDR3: CASRLGTGELFF; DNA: TGTGCCAGCAGACTAGGGACCGGGGAGCTGTTTTTT
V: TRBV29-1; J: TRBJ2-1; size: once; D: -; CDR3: CSVDLQEQFF; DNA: TGCAGCGTTGACCTCCAGGAGCAGTTCTTC
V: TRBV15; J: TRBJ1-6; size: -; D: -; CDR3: CATSEQALAYNSPLHF; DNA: TGTGCCACCAGCGAACAGGCGTTGGCCTATAATTCACCCCTCCACTTT
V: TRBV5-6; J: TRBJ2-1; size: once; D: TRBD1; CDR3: CASSLGQGAHEQFF; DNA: TGTGCCAGCAGCTTGGGGCAGGGGGCGCATGAGCAGTTCTTC
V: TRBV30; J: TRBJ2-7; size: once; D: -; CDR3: CAWSVGAGSYEQYF; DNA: TGTGCCTGGAGTGTAGGGGCAGGATCCTACGAGCAGTACTTC
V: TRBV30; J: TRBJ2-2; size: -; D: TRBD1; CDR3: CAWSSGGLTGELFF; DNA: TGTGCCTGGAGTTCAGGGGGTTTAACCGGGGAGCTGTTTTTT
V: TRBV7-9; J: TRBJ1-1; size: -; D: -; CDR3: CASSLELGPSGVMNTEAFF; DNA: TGTGCCAGCAGCTTAGAACTAGGGCCGAGCGGGGTTATGAACACTGAAGCTTTCTTT
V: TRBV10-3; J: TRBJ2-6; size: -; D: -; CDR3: CATLSGANVLTF; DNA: TGTGCCACCCTCTCTGGGGCCAACGTCCTGACTTTC
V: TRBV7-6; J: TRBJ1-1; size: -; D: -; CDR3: CASSLTQGNTEAFF; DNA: TGTGCCAGCAGCCTGACTCAGGGAAACACTGAAGCTTTCTTT
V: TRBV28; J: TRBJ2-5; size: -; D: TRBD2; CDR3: CASSLAGGYETQYF; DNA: TGTGCCAGCAGTTTAGCCGGGGGGTATGAGACCCAGTACTTC